This T cell receptor (beta chain) appears in the sequencing data of a study of OX40 agonist ivuxolimab in advanced cancers. Whole-study context: Checkpoint inhibitors had been given previously to 35% to 50% of patients.

The assay was immunoSEQ multiplex PCR, and TCRdb's table has in-frame clones only and misses some. The sample shows about 33,000 clones, around 85% of them seen only once. This clone showed up just a few times. No antigen is known for it. The CDR3 has 14 residues. With 1 base removed from V and 6 bases from J, the gap between germline ends came to 11 bases. Germline CDR1 SGHNT, CDR2 YYREEE (reference sequence). General observations from the study: More expanded clones were seen, on average, in CD8+ T cells than in CD4+.

The sequenced sample was CD4+ or CD8+ T cells sorted from blood, obtained in a trial of the OX40 agonist ivuxolimab. The V call is TRBV5-4, the J call TRBJ2-1; D not resolved. The clonotype comes from an adult with an advanced solid tumor such as melanoma, head and neck, liver or kidney cancer. In DNA, the CDR3 is TGTGCCAGCAGCTTGTCCTCGCTTCCCAATGAGCAGTTCTTC. Its protein product is CASSLSSLPNEQFF.